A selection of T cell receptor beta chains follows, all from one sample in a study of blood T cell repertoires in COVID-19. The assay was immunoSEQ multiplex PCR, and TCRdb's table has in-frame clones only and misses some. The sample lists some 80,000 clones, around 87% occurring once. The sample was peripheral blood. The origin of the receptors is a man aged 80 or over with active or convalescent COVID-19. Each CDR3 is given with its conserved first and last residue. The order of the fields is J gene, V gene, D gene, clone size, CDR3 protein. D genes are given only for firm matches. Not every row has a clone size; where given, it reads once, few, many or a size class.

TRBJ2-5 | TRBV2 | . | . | CASSQGRFQETQYF
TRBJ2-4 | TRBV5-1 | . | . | CASSLAGQGSTKNIQYF
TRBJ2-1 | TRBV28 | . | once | CASSGRWGGMYEQFF
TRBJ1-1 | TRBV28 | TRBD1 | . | CASSPDRGDLTEAFF
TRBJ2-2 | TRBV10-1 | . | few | CASSDPTSNTGELFF
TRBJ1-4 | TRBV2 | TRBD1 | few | CASSGYGTANEKLFF
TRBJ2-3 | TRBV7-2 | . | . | CASSLGGGHLTDTQYF
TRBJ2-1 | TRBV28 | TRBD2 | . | CASRKGLASHEQFF
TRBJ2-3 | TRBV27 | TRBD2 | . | CATINLGLARDTQYF
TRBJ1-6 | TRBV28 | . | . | CASSLYRYNSPLHF
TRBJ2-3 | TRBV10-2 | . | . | CASSIGRPDTDTQYF
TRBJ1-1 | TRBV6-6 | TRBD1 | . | CASSPGTGMNTEAFF
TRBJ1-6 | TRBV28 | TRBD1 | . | CASSATGQGDRALHF
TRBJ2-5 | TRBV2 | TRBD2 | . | CASTPGLAVETQYF
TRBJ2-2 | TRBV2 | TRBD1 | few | CAGRQGSTGELFF
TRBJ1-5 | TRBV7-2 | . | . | CASSLRANQPQHF
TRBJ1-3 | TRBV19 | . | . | CASSERGGGNTIYF
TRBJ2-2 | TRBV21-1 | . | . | CASSLTGGTTGELFF
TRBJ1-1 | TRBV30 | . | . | CAWLRGTNTEAFF
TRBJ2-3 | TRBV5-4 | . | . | CASSLPAGKWADTQYF
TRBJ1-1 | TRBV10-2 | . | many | CASSPSARQNTEAFF
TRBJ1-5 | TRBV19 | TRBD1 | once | CASSKDRGGNQPQHF
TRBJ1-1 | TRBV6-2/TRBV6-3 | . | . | CASSYLGQGGTEAFF